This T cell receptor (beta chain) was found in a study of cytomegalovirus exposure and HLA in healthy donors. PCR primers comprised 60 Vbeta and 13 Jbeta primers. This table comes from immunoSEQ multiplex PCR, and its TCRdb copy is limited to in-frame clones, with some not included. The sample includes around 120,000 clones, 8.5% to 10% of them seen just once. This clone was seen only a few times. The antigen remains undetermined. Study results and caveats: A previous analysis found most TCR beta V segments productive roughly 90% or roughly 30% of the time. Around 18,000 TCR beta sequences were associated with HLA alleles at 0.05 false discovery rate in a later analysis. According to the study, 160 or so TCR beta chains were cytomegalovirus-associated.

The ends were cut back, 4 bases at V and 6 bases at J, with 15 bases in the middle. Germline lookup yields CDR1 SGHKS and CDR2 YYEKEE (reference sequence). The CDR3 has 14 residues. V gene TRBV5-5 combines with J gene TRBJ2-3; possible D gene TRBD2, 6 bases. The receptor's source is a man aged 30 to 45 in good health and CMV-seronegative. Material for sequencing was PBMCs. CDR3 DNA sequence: TGTGCCAGCAGCCAACGACGGGGGAGGGATACGCAGTATTTT. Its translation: CASSQRRGRDTQYF.